This TCR beta chain was sequenced for a study of blood T cell repertoires in COVID-19 (dated by TCRdb to about 2020). In the study overall: Samples covering the acute and convalescent phases of COVID-19 were provided by collaborators in the United States, Italy and Spain. Sample metadata almost always included a de-identified subject ID, COVID-19 status, age in years and sex. Where available, HLA class I and class II types were taken from metadata supplied by the sample provider and were not determined by assay-based typing. The prospective study material was composed of cDNA or gDNA derived from T cells, B-cell-depleted T cells, or PBMCs. The repertoires were released in a freely available public database meant as a resource for research on the immune response to SARS-CoV-2. Deeply sampled blood TCRbeta repertoires from subjects exposed to, actively infected with, or recovered from COVID-19 were included in the dataset. Samples came from the ongoing ImmuneRACE study (first 160 participants) plus 1,254 subjects from 6 global collaborators. Broader findings and caveats from the paper: Clinical and demographic metadata were provided uncurated, with the amount varying by source and participant.

Collaborating institutions collected whole blood in K2EDTA tubes following their own protocols. For TCRbeta analysis, collaborators shipped samples in one of three forms: frozen whole blood, isolated PBMCs, or DNA extracted from either of those sample types. A remark on this clone: This clone's antigen is unknown. Base qualities are not at hand, and no much larger clone is one base apart.

CDR1 and CDR2, looked up from the germline V gene (reference sequence), are LGHDT and YNNKEL. The CDR3 sequence holds 14 residues, the cysteine and phenylalanine included. The only DNA kept is the CDR3, 42 bases in frame from the first base. V loses 6 bases at its end and J loses 2 bases; junction bases beyond the gene matches: 7. The immunoSEQ Assay, a bias-controlled multiplex PCR, was used to amplify TCRbeta CDR3 regions from genomic DNA. The authors' analysis ran thus. The number of nucleated cells in each sample was estimated by amplification of reference gene primers within the assay. To quantify the absolute abundance of each unique TCRbeta CDR3 rearrangement, sequence reads were collapsed and filtered. For each sample, productive Simpson clonality was calculated as the square root of Simpson's diversity index over productive rearrangements. In TCRdb, the immuneACCESS table is reduced to in-frame sequences with V and J assigned. These tables do not hold every clone; where another copy was compared, an unresolved V gene accounts for under half, and the others remain unexplained. Clonal size and the V and J genes are those of that table, whereas D and trimming came from the DNA. This sample holds nearly 110,000 clones; about 80% were observed only once. In total, the top ten clones hold 4% to 5.5% of the sample.

The rearranged chain carries TRBV3-1 (or the pseudogene TRBV3-2) and TRBJ2-7; the central 7 bases match TRBD1. Sequencing was done on a sample of peripheral blood. This TCR derives from a man aged 70 or older with acute or convalescent COVID-19. The nucleotide sequence is TGTGCCAGCAGTCACCATGGGACAGCCTACGAGCAGTACTTC. Its coded protein is CASSHHGTAYEQYF.